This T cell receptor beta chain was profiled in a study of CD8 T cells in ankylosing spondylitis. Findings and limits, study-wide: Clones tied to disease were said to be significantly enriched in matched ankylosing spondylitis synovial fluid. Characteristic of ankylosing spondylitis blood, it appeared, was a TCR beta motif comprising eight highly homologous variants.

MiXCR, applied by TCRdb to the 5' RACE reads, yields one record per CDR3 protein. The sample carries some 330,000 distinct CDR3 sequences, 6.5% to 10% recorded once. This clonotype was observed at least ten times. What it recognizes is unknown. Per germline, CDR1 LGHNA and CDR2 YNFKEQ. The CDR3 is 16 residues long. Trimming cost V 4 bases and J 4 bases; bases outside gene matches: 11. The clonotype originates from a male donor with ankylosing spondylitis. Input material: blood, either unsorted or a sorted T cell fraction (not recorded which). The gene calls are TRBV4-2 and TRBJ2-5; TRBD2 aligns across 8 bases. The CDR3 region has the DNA TGTGCCAGCAGCCGAGAGCCAGCGGGAGCCCCAGAGACCCAGTACTTC. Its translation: CASSREPAGAPETQYF.